This TCR beta chain appears in the sequencing data of a study of blood T cell repertoires in COVID-19. One Seattle source followed patients from active infection through their disease course. This clone appeared once. V was clipped by 1 base and J by 9 bases; unmatched bases: 7. The germline V gene has CDR1 MRHNA and CDR2 SNTAGT. This CDR3 is built from 14 residues. Only in-frame clones appear in the TCRdb table, and some are missing; sequencing was by immunoSEQ multiplex PCR. The profile shows approximately 320,000 clones, around nine tenths of them singletons. The specimen sequenced was peripheral blood. The V call is TRBV6-4, the J call TRBJ1-1, with 8 bases lining up with TRBD1. This clonotype originated in a young woman with COVID-19, enrolled during active disease. CDR3 region: CASSDFQGASKAFF. The CDR3 nucleotides are TGTGCCAGCAGTGACTTTCAGGGGGCTAGTAAAGCTTTCTTT.